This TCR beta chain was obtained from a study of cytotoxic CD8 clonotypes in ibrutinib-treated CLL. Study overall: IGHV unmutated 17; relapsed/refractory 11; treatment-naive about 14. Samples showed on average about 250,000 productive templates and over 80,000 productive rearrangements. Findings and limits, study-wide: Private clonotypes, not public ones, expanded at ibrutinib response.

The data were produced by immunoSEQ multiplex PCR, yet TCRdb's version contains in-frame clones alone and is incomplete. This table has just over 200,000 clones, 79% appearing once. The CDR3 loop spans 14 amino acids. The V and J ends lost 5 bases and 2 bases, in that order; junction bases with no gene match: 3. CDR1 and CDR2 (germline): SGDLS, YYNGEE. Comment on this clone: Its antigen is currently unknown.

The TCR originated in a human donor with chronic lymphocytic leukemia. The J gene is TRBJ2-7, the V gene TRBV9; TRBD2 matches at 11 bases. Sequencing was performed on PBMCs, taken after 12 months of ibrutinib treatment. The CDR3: CASSTSGGTYEQYF. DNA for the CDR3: TGTGCCAGCAGTACTAGCGGGGGTACCTACGAGCAGTACTTC.